Here is one TCR beta chain with its context. Its antigen is currently unknown. The data were obtained in a study of T cell responses to AZD1222 COVID-19 vaccine. On the study more broadly: Pooling covered second doses at about 4 or about 12 weeks.

Study-wide results and limits: Spike-specific TCRs gained breadth and depth after people received two AZD1222 doses. It was only after the peak T cell response that any repertoires were sampled. Regions left unmutated in variants are reportedly the target of nearly half of spike-specific TCRs.

V was trimmed by 6 bases and J by 2 bases, leaving 10 bases between them. Germline-derived CDR1 and CDR2 are SNHLY and FYNNEI. The CDR3 loop spans 13 amino acids. TCRdb's copy holds only in-frame clones and misses some; the assay was immunoSEQ multiplex PCR. The sample has about 120,000 clones; around 87% are singletons. This specimen was peripheral blood, taken on day 0 of AZD1222 vaccination. The sequence was obtained from an adult in good health. V is TRBV2 and J is TRBJ1-2, with D perhaps TRBD1 (5 bases). CDR3 DNA sequence: TGTGCCAGCAGGGGAGGGGTCAACTATGGCTACACCTTC. It translates to CASRGGVNYGYTF. Looking up the rest from reference TRBV2 and TRBJ1-2 gives the full variable domain: EPEVTQTPSHQVTQMGQEVILRCVPISNHLYFYWYRQILGQKVEFLVSFYNNEISEKSEIFDDQFSVERPDGSNFTLKIRSTKLEDSAMYFCASRGGVNYGYTFGSGTRLTVV.